This record covers a single T cell receptor beta chain. Its antigen is unidentified. A much larger clone differs from this one at a single base, so this may be a read error. The data derive from a study of T cell repertoires in cytomegalovirus infection. About the study: Signatures in public TCR beta sequences pointed to both CMV infection and matching HLA type.

Findings and caveats of the study: The ex vivo response was dominated by HLA-C-restricted CMV-specific TCR beta clonotypes.

TCRdb re-analysed the reads in MiXCR, keeping a single row per CDR3 protein. The sample contains 160,000 or so distinct CDR3 sequences, 15% to 20% of which appear only once. This receptor was taken from a human donor in good health (CMV status not recorded). Some clones in this sample may be carry-over from other donors' samples. The sequencing input was CD8+ T cells from PBMCs.

The CDR3 DNA reads as TGTGCCAGCAGCTTAGTGCCATGGGAGGGCTACGAGCAGTACTTC. It yields the protein CASSLVPWEGYEQYF. The chain combines TRBV7-2 with TRBJ2-7; 7 bases map to TRBD2. The CDR3 is 15 residues long. J was trimmed by 3 bases and V by 1 base; bases with no gene match: 6. Germline values: CDR1 SGHTA, CDR2 FQGNSA.